This paragraph reports one TCR beta chain. These data belong to a study of OX40 agonist ivuxolimab in advanced cancers. Study in general: Subjects had a mean age of roughly 60 years, with a range of 23 to 79; around 83% were male.

The investigators sampled blood at baseline, at cycle 4 day 1, and at cycle 7 day 1. TCRdb's copy holds only in-frame clones and misses some; the assay was immunoSEQ multiplex PCR. The data hold roughly 70,000 clones, with approximately 81% observed a single time. This CDR3 has 14 residues. Trimming took 7 bases from V and 8 from J, leaving 15 bases between them. CDR1 is MNHEY and CDR2 is SVGAGI in the germline V gene. The J gene is TRBJ1-6, the V gene TRBV6-5, with D maybe TRBD1 (6 bases). This TCR derives from an adult with an advanced solid tumor such as melanoma, head and neck, liver or kidney cancer. The starting material was CD4+ or CD8+ T cells sorted from blood, obtained in a trial of the OX40 agonist ivuxolimab. CDR3 DNA sequence: TGTGCCAGCACCTTGGACAGTACCTATTCACCCCTCCACTTT. Its translation is CASTLDSTYSPLHF.